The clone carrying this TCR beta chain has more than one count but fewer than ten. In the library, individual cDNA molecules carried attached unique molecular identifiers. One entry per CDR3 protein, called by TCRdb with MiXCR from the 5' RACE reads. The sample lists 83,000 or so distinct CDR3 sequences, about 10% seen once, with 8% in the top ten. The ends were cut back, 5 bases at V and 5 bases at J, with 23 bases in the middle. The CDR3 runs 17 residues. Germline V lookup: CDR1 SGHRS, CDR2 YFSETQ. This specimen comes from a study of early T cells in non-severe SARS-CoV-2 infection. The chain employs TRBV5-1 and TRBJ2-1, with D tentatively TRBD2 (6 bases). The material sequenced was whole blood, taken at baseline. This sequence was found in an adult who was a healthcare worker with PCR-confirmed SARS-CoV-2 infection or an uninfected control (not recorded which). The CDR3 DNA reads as TGCGCCAGCAGGTATTCCCCCTCCGGGAGCGGTGACAATGAGCAGTTCTTC. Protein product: CASRYSPSGSGDNEQFF.